A selection of T cell receptor beta chains follows, all from one sample in a study of control samples from healthy donors and cancer patients. The table came from immunoSEQ multiplex PCR; TCRdb's copy has only in-frame clones and leaves some out. The sample shows 130,000 or so clones, under 90% of them seen only once. Sequences were obtained from PBMCs. The receptors come from a man over 45 with head and neck cancer. The CDR3 runs from the conserved cysteine through the conserved F or W. A D gene is named only where the DNA matches it firmly. Clone size, where shown, is once, few, many, or a class for clones that have expanded.

TRBV27	-	TRBJ2-5	-	TGTGCCAGCAGACAAAACCAAGAGACCCAGTACTTC	CASRQNQETQYF
TRBV27	-	TRBJ2-3	TRBD1	TGTGCCAGCAAAAGAGCCGGGACAGGGGGCGCCGATACGCAGTATTTT	CASKRAGTGGADTQYF
TRBV5-4	-	TRBJ2-7	-	TGTGCCAGCAGCCTCGACTCGCTACCCGGCGAGCAGTACTTC	CASSLDSLPGEQYF
TRBV18	few	TRBJ2-1	TRBD2	TGTGCCAGCTCACCACCGTTAGCTAGCGGGGGCCAGCAGTTCTTC	CASSPPLASGGQQFF
TRBV5-4	-	TRBJ2-3	TRBD1	TGTGCCAGCAGCTTGGGAGGAAAAGCTTGGGGGACAGGGGGGACAGATACGCAGTATTTT	CASSLGGKAWGTGGTDTQYF
TRBV14	-	TRBJ2-7	TRBD2	TGTGCCAGCAGCCAAGGGACTAGCGGGAGAGGATTAGTCTACGAGCAGTACTTC	CASSQGTSGRGLVYEQYF
TRBV10-1	once	TRBJ2-3	-	TGCGCCAGCAGTGAGCAGACAGGATGGACAGATACGCAGTATTTT	CASSEQTGWTDTQYF
TRBV4-1	-	TRBJ1-4	-	TGCGCCAGCAGCCAAACAGGGAGGGCAAATGAAAAACTGTTTTTT	CASSQTGRANEKLFF
TRBV30	once	TRBJ2-2	TRBD2	TGTGCCTGGAGGGGGGAGGGGACCGGGGAGCTGTTTTTT	CAWRGEGTGELFF
TRBV19	-	TRBJ2-1	TRBD2	TGTGCCAGTAGTATCGGGACTAGCGGCAATGAGCAGTTCTTC	CASSIGTSGNEQFF
TRBV5-4	-	TRBJ2-7	-	TGTGCCAGCAGCCTACCTTTCTCCTACGAGCAGTACTTC	CASSLPFSYEQYF
TRBV25-1	-	TRBJ1-2	-	TGTGCCAGCAGTGACATAGGACAGAGGGTTGTTGGAGGCTACACCTTC	CASSDIGQRVVGGYTF